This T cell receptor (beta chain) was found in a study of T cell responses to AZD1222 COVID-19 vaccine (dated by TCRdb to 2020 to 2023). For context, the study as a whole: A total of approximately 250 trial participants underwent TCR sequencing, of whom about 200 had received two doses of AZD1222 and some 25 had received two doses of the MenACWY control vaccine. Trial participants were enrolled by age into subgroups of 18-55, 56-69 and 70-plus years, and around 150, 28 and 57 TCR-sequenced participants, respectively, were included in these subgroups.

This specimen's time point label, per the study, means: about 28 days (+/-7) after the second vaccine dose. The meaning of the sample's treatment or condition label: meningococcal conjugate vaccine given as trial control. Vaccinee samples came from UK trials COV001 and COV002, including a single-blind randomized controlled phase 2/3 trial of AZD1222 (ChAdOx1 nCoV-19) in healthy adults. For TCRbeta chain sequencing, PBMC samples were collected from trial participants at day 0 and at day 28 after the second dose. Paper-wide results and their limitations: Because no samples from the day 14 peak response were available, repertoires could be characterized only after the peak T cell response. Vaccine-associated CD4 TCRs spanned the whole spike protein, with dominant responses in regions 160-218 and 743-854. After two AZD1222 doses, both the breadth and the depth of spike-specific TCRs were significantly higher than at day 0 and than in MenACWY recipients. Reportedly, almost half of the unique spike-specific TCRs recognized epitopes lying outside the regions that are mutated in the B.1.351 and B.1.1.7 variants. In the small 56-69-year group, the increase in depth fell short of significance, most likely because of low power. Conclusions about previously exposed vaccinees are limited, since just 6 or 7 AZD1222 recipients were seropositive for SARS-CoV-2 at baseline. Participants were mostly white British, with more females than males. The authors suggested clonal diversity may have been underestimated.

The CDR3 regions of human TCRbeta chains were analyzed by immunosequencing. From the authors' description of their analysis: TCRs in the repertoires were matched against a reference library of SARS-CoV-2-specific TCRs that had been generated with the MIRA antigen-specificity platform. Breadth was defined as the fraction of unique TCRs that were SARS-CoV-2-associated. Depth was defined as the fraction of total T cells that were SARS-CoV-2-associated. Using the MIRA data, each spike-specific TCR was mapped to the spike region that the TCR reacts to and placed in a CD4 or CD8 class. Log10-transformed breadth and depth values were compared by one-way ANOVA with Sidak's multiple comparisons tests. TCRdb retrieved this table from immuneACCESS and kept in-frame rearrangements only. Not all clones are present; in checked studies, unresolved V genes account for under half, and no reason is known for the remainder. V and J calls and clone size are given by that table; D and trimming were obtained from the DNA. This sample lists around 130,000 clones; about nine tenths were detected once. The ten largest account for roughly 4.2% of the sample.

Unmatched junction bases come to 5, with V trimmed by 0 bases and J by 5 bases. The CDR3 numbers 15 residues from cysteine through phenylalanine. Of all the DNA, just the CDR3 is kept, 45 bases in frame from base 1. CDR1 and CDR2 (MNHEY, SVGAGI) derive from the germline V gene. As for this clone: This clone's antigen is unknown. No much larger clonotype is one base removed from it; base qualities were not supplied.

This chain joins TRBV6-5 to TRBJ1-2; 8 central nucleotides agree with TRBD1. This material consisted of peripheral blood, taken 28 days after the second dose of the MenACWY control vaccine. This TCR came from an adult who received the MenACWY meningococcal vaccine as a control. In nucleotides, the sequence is TGTGCCAGCAGTTACTCTTACAGGGGGTTATATGGCTACACCTTC. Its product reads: CASSYSYRGLYGYTF.